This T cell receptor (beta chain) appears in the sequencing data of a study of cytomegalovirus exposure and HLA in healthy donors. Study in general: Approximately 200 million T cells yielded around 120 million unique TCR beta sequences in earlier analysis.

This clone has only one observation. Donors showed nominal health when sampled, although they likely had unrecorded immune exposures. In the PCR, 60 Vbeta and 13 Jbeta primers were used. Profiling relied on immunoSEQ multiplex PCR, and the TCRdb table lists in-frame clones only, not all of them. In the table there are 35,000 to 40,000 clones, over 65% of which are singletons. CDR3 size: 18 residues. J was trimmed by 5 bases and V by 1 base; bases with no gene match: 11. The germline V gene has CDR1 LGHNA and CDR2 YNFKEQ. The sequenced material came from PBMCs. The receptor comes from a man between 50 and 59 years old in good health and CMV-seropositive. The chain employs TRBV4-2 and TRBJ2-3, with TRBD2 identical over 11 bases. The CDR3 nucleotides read TGTGCCAGCAGCCAAGGGGGATCGGTAGCGGGGGGGCTAGATACGCAGTATTTT. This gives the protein CASSQGGSVAGGLDTQYF.